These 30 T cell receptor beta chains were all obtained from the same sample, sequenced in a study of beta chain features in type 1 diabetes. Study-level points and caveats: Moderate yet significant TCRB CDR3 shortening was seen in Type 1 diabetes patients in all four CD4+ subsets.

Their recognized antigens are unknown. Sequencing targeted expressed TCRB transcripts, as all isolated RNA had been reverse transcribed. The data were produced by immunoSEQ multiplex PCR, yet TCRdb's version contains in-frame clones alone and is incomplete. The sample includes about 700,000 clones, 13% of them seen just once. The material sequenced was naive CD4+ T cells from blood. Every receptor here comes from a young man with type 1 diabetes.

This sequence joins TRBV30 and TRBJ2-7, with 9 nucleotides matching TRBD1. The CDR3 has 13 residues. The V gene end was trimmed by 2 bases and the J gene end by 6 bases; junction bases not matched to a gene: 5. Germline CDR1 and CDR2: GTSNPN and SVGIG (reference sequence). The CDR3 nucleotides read TGTGCCTGGAGTAAGGACAGGGGACGCGAGCAGTACTTC. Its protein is CAWSKDRGREQYF.

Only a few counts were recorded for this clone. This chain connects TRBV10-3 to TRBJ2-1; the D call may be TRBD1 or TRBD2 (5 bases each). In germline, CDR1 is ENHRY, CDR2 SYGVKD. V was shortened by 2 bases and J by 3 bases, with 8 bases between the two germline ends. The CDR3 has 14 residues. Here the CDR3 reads CAISEGDVYNEQFF. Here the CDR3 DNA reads TGTGCCATCAGTGAGGGGGACGTCTACAATGAGCAGTTCTTC.

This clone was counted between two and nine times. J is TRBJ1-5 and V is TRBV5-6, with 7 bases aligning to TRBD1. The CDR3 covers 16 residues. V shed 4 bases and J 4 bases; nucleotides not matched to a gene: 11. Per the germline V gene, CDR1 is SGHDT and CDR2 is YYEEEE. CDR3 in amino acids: CASSLRTGRGNQPQHF. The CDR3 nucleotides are TGTGCCAGCAGCCTTCGGACAGGCAGGGGTAATCAGCCCCAGCATTTT.

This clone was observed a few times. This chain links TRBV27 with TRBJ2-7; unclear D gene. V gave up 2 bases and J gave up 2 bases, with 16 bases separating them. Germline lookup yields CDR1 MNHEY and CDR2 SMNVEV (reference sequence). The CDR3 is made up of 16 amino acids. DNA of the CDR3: TGTGCCAGCAGTTTAAAGTCAGGTCCGTCCACCTACGAGCAGTACTTC. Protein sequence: CASSLKSGPSTYEQYF.

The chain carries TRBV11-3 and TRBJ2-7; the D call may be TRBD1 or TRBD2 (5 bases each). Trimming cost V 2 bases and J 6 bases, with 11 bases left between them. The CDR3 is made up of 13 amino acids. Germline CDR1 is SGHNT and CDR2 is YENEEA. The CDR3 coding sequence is TGTGCCAGCAGCTTAATTCCAGGGAGCGAGCAGTACTTC. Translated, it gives CASSLIPGSEQYF.

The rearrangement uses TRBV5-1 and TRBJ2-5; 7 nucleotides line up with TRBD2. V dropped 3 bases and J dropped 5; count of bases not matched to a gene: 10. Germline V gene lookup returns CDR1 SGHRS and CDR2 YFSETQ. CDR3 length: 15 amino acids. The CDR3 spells CASSYGQGGVETQYF. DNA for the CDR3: TGCGCCAGCAGCTACGGGCAGGGAGGGGTGGAGACCCAGTACTTC. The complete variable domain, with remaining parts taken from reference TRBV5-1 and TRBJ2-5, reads KAGVTQTPRYLIKTRGQQVTLSCSPISGHRSVSWYQQTPGQGLQFLFEYFSETQRNKGNFPGRFSGRQFSNSRSEMNVSTLELGDSALYLCASSYGQGGVETQYFGPGTRLLVL.

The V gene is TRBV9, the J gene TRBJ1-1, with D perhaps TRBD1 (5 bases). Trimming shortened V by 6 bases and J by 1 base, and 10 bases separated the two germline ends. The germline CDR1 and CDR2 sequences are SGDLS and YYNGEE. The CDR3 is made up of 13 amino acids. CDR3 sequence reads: CASTRTQNTEAFF. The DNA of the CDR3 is TGTGCCAGCACCCGGACACAGAACACTGAAGCTTTCTTT.

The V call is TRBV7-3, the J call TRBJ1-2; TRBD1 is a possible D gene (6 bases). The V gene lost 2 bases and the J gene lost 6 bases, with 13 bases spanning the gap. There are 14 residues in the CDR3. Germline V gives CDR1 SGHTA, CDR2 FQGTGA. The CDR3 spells CASSLGQTFDGYTF. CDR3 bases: TGTGCCAGCAGCTTAGGACAGACCTTCGATGGCTACACCTTC.

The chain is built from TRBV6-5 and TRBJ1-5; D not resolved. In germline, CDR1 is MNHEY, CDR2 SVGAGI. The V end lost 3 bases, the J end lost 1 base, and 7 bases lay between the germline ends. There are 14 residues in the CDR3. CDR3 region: CASSYGSSNQPQHF. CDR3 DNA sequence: TGTGCCAGCAGTTATGGCAGCAGCAATCAGCCCCAGCATTTT.

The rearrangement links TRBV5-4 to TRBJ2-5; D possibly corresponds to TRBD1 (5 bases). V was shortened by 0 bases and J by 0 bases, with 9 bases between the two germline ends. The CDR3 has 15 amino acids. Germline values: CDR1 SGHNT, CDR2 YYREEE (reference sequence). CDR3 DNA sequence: TGTGCCAGCAGCTTGGGGGGCTTCAACCAAGAGACCCAGTACTTC. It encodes CASSLGGFNQETQYF. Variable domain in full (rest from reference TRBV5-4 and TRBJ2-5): ETGVTQSPTHLIKTRGQQVTLRCSSQSGHNTVSWYQQALGQGPQFIFQYYREEENGRGNFPPRFSGLQFPNYSSELNVNALELDDSALYLCASSLGGFNQETQYFGPGTRLLVL.

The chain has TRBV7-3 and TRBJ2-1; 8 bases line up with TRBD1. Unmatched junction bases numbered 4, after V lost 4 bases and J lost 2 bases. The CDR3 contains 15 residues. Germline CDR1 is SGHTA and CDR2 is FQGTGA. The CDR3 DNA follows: TGTGCCAGCAGCTCCCGGACAGGGACCTACAATGAGCAGTTCTTC. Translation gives CASSSRTGTYNEQFF. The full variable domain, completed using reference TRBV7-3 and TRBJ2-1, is GAGVSQTPSNKVTEKGKYVELRCDPISGHTALYWYRQSLGQGPEFLIYFQGTGAADDSGLPNDRFFAVRPEGSVSTLKIQRTERGDSAVYLCASSSRTGTYNEQFFGPGTRLTVL.

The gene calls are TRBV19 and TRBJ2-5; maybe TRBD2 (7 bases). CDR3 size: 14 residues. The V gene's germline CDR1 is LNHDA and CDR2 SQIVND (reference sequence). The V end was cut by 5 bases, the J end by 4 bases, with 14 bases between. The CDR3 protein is CASSEQGGSETQYF. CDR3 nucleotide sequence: TGTGCCAGTAGTGAACAGGGAGGGTCAGAGACCCAGTACTTC.

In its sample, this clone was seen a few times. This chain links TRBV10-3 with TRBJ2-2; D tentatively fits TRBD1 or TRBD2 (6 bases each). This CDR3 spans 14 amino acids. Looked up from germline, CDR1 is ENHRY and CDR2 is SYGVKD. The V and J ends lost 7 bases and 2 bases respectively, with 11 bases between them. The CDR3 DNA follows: TGTGCCATCACCCGGGGGCTAAACACCGGGGAGCTGTTTTTT. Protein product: CAITRGLNTGELFF.

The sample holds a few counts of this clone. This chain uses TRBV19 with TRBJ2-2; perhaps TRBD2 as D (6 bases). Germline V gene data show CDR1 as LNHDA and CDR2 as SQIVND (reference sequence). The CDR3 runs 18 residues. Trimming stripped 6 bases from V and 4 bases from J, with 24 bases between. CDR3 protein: CASSRRATRVGPTGELFF. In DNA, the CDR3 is TGTGCCAGTAGCAGACGTGCGACTAGGGTAGGACCCACCGGGGAGCTGTTTTTT.

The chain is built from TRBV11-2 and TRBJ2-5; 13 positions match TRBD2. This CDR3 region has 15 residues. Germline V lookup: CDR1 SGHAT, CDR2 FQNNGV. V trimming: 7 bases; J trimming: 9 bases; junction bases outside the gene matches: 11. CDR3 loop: CASIPSGTSGVPQYF. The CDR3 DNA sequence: TGTGCCAGCATCCCATCCGGGACTAGCGGGGTACCCCAGTACTTC.

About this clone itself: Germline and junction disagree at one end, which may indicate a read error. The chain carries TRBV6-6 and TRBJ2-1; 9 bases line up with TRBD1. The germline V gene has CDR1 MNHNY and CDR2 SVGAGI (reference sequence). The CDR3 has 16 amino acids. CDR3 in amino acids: CASSFHRTGAYNEQLF. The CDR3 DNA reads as TGTGCCAGCAGTTTCCACCGGACAGGGGCCTACAATGAGCAGCTCTTC.

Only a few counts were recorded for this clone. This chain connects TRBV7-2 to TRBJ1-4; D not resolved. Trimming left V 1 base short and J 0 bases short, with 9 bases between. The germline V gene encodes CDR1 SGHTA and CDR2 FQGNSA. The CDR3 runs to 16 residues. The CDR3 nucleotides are TGTGCCAGCAGCTTAGTGGGTCAGGCAACTAATGAAAAACTGTTTTTT. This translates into CASSLVGQATNEKLFF.

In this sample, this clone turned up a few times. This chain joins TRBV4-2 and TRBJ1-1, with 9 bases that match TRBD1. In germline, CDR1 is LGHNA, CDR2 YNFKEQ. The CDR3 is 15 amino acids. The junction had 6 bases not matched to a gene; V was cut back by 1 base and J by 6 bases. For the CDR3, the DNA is TGTGCCAGCAGCCAAGGAGAGGGACAGGGCTCTGAAGCTTTCTTT. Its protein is CASSQGEGQGSEAFF.

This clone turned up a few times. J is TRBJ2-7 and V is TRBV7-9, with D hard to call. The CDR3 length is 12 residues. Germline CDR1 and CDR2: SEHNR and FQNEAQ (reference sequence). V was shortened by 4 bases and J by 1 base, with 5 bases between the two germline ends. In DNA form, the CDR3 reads TGTGCCAGCAGCTCAACTTCCTACGAGCAGTACTTC. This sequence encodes CASSSTSYEQYF.

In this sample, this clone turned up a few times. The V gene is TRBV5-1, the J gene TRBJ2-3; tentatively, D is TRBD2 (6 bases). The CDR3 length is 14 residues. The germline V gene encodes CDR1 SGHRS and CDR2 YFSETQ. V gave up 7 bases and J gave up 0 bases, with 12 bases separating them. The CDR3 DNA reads TGCGCCAGCGAATCCGGGACTAGCACAGATACGCAGTATTTT. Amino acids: CASESGTSTDTQYF.

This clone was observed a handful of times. CDR3: CASSFGVRDGELFF. CDR3 coding DNA: TGTGCCAGTAGTTTCGGGGTTCGGGACGGGGAGCTGTTTTTT. The V and J genes are TRBV19 and TRBJ2-2, with D possibly being TRBD2 (5 bases). The CDR3 is 14 residues long. V was clipped by 5 bases and J by 7 bases, with 14 bases between them. Per germline, CDR1 LNHDA and CDR2 SQIVND (reference sequence).

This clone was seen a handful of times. The CDR3 DNA sequence: TGCGCCAGCAGCCAAGATCCACAGAACACCGGGGAGCTGTTTTTT. Translating it yields CASSQDPQNTGELFF. The rearrangement links TRBV4-1 to TRBJ2-2; D uncertain. The CDR3 is made up of 15 amino acids. Germline CDR1 MGHRA, CDR2 YSYEKL. V lost 0 bases and J lost 1, with 6 bases in between.

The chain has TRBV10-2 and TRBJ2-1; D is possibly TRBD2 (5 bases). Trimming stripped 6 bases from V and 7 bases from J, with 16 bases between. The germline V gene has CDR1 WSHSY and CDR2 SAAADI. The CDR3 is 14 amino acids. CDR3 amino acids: CASREEPRPNEQFF. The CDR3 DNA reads TGCGCCAGCAGGGAGGAACCTCGTCCTAATGAGCAGTTCTTC.

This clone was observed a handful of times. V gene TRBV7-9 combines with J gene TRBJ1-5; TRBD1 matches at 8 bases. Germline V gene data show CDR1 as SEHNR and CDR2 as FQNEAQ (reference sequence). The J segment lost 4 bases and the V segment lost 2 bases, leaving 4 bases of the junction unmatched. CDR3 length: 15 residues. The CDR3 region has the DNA TGTGCCAGCAGCTTACCTGGGACAGGTAATCAGCCCCAGCATTTT. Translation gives CASSLPGTGNQPQHF.

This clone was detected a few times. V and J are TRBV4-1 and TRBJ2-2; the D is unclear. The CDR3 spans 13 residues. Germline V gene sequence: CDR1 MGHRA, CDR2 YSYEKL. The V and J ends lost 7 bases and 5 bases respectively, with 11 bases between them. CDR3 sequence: CASTPEATGELFF. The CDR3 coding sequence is TGCGCCAGCACCCCAGAGGCAACCGGGGAGCTGTTTTTT.

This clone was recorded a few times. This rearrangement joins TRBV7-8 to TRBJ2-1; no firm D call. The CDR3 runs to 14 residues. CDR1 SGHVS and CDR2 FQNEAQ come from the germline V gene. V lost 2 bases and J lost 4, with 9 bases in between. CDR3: CASSLSGRYNEQFF. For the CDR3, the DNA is TGTGCCAGCAGCTTAAGTGGCCGTTACAATGAGCAGTTCTTC.

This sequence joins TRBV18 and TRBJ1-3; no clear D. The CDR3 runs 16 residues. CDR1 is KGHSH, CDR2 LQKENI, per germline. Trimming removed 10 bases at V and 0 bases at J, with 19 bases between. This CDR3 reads CATPGVPSSSGNTIYF. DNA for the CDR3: TGTGCCACCCCTGGGGTGCCGTCGAGCTCTGGAAACACCATATATTTT.

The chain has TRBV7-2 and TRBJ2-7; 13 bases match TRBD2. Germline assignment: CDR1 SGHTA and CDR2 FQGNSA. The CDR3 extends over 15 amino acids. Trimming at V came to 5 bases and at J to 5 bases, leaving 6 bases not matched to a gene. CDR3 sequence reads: CASSLGLAGTHEQYF. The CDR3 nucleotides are TGTGCCAGCAGCCTGGGACTAGCGGGGACCCACGAGCAGTACTTC.

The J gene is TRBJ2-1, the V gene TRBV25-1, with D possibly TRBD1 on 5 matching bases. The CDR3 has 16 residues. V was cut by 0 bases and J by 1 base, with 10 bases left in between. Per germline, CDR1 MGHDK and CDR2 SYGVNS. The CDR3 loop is CASSEYFRGSYNEQFF. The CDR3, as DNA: TGTGCCAGCAGTGAATATTTTAGGGGTTCCTACAATGAGCAGTTCTTC. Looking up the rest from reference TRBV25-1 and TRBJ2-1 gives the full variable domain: EADIYQTPRYLVIGTGKKITLECSQTMGHDKMYWYQQDPGMELHLIHYSYGVNSTEKGDLSSESTVSRIRTEHFPLTLESARPSHTSQYLCASSEYFRGSYNEQFFGPGTRLTVL.

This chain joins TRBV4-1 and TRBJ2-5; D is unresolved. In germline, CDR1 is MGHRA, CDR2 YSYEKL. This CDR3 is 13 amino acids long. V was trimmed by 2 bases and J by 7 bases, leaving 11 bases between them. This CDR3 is CASSQTYIPTQYF. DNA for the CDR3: TGCGCCAGCAGCCAAACGTACATCCCGACCCAGTACTTC.